This T cell receptor (beta chain) was sequenced during a study of blood T cells in healthy people across ages. Donation came from healthy Caucasian individuals in Russia who were aged 6 to 90. This clonotype was seen at least ten times. Through a sample-barcoded 5' primer and a J-beta primer mix, a second PCR was run for 7 to 11 cycles. Every cDNA was tagged by a template-switch adaptor with 12 random nucleotides. MiXCR, applied by TCRdb to the 5' RACE reads, yields one record per CDR3 protein. The table includes just under 550,000 distinct CDR3 sequences, 20% to 30% detected once. CDR3 size: 10 residues. Trimming pared 4 bases from V and 6 bases from J, leaving 5 bases between. Germline V gives CDR1 DFQATT, CDR2 SNEGSKA (reference sequence). These same data were also listed under a study on T cells of mothers and their children. That paper states: Healthy Caucasian mothers, three in number, and their six children were the donors. For cDNA synthesis, the complete extracted RNA was used (1.5 ug per 15 ul).

Material: blood. The V call is TRBV20-1, the J call TRBJ2-3; no clear D. The origin of this receptor is a boy younger than 18 in good health. The CDR3 coding sequence is TGCAGTGCTATGAGGGATACGCAGTATTTT. It encodes CSAMRDTQYF.